The rows below give T cell receptor beta chains drawn from one sample of a study of shared clonotypes between healthy human individuals. This table comes from immunoSEQ multiplex PCR, and its TCRdb copy is limited to in-frame clones, with some not included. The sample has 2 million to 2.5 million clones, approximately 96% seen once. Sequencing input: naive CD4+ T cells sorted from blood. These receptors all stem from a man aged 18 to 30 in good health. Each CDR3 is given with its conserved first and last residue. The D gene is left open where the match is weak. Expanded clones are given a class, and other clones once, few, many or no size at all.

V: TRBV5-1; D: TRBD1; J: TRBJ2-1; length: 14; size: once; CDR3: CASSPGQEFNEQFF; DNA: TGCGCCAGCAGTCCGGGACAGGAGTTCAATGAGCAGTTCTTC
V: TRBV5-1; D: TRBD2; J: TRBJ2-5; length: 16; size: .; CDR3: CASSLGPSGGEETQYF; DNA: TGCGCCAGCAGCTTGGGTCCTAGCGGGGGGGAAGAGACCCAGTACTTC
V: TRBV30; D: TRBD2; J: TRBJ2-1; length: 14; size: .; CDR3: CAWSALAGYNEQFF; DNA: TGTGCCTGGAGTGCGCTAGCGGGGTACAATGAGCAGTTCTTC
V: TRBV7-6; D: .; J: TRBJ2-7; length: 13; size: .; CDR3: CASSWSGQSEQYF; DNA: TGTGCCAGCAGCTGGTCAGGACAAAGCGAGCAGTACTTC
V: TRBV7-6; D: .; J: TRBJ1-3; length: 17; size: .; CDR3: CASSLGSTENSGNTIYF; DNA: TGTGCCAGCAGCTTAGGATCGACAGAAAACTCTGGAAACACCATATATTTT
V: TRBV7-8; D: .; J: TRBJ1-1; length: 13; size: .; CDR3: CASSLIQNTEAFF; DNA: TGTGCCAGCAGCTTAATACAGAACACTGAAGCTTTCTTT
V: TRBV28; D: .; J: TRBJ1-5; length: 15; size: .; CDR3: CASSLALSFTQPQHF; DNA: TGTGCCAGCAGTTTAGCTCTGTCATTCACTCAGCCCCAGCATTTT
V: TRBV19; D: .; J: TRBJ2-7; length: 14; size: .; CDR3: CASSIGETYYEQYF; DNA: TGTGCCAGTAGTATTGGTGAAACCTACTACGAGCAGTACTTC
V: TRBV10-3; D: .; J: TRBJ1-3; length: 17; size: .; CDR3: CAISELHGASSRDTIYF; DNA: TGTGCCATCAGTGAGTTACACGGGGCTTCTTCGAGAGACACCATATATTTT
V: TRBV6-6; D: .; J: TRBJ1-1; length: 13; size: .; CDR3: CASSYQAGGGAFF; DNA: TGTGCCAGCAGTTACCAGGCCGGGGGAGGTGCTTTCTTT
V: TRBV28; D: .; J: TRBJ1-2; length: 13; size: .; CDR3: CASTRRQVGGYTF; DNA: TGTGCCAGCACTCGACGACAGGTCGGTGGCTACACCTTC
V: TRBV11-3; D: TRBD1; J: TRBJ2-5; length: 15; size: .; CDR3: CASSLTGALQETQYF; DNA: TGTGCCAGCAGCTTAACAGGGGCGCTTCAAGAGACCCAGTACTTC
V: TRBV10-3; D: .; J: TRBJ1-2; length: 13; size: .; CDR3: CAISEERTYGYTF; DNA: TGTGCCATCAGTGAGGAGAGGACCTATGGCTACACCTTC
V: TRBV6-1; D: .; J: TRBJ1-5; length: 15; size: .; CDR3: CASSEAITANQPQHF; DNA: TGTGCCAGCAGTGAAGCAATCACGGCCAATCAGCCCCAGCATTTT
V: TRBV7-9; D: .; J: TRBJ2-1; length: 15; size: .; CDR3: CATTPSRSSYNEQFF; DNA: TGTGCCACCACTCCCTCCCGGAGCTCCTACAATGAGCAGTTCTTC
V: TRBV18; D: .; J: TRBJ2-5; length: 14; size: .; CDR3: CASSPPWGVETQYF; DNA: TGTGCCAGCTCACCACCATGGGGCGTGGAGACCCAGTACTTC
V: TRBV5-5; D: TRBD2; J: TRBJ2-3; length: 17; size: .; CDR3: CASSLAPSGPSTDTQYF; DNA: TGTGCCAGCAGCTTGGCCCCTAGCGGGCCTAGCACAGATACGCAGTATTTT
V: TRBV10-3; D: .; J: TRBJ1-5; length: 16; size: .; CDR3: CAISGGGLYSNQPQHF; DNA: TGTGCCATCAGTGGTGGGGGCCTCTATAGCAATCAGCCCCAGCATTTT
V: TRBV6-5; D: .; J: TRBJ1-2; length: 15; size: .; CDR3: CASSGPGLGRSGYTF; DNA: TGTGCCAGCAGTGGACCGGGGCTGGGGAGGAGTGGCTACACCTTC
V: TRBV19; D: TRBD2; J: TRBJ2-1; length: 14; size: .; CDR3: CASSISGGANEQFF; DNA: TGTGCCAGTAGTATTAGCGGGGGGGCCAATGAGCAGTTCTTC
V: TRBV7-8; D: .; J: TRBJ2-5; length: 14; size: .; CDR3: CASRLLRGQETQYF; DNA: TGTGCCAGCAGGTTACTCCGGGGACAAGAGACCCAGTACTTC
V: TRBV30; D: TRBD2; J: TRBJ2-7; length: 13; size: .; CDR3: CAWNVGEGYEQYF; DNA: TGTGCCTGGAACGTGGGGGAGGGCTACGAGCAGTACTTC
V: TRBV10-1; D: TRBD1; J: TRBJ1-1; length: 11; size: few; CDR3: CASSQGAEAFF; DNA: TGCGCCAGCAGTCAGGGGGCTGAAGCTTTCTTT
V: TRBV25-1; D: .; J: TRBJ2-3; length: 15; size: .; CDR3: CASSEPQGGTDTQYF; DNA: TGTGCCAGCAGTGAACCCCAGGGCGGCACAGATACGCAGTATTTT
V: TRBV5-6; D: TRBD1; J: TRBJ1-2; length: 13; size: .; CDR3: CASTSGQGKGYTF; DNA: TGTGCCAGCACCTCGGGACAGGGGAAGGGCTACACCTTC
V: TRBV30; D: TRBD2; J: TRBJ2-7; length: 13; size: .; CDR3: CAWTRLAAYEQYF; DNA: TGTGCCTGGACTAGACTAGCGGCCTACGAGCAGTACTTC
V: TRBV5-1; D: .; J: TRBJ2-5; length: 14; size: .; CDR3: CASSLQGTQETQYF; DNA: TGCGCCAGCAGCTTGCAGGGGACCCAAGAGACCCAGTACTTC
V: TRBV5-1; D: .; J: TRBJ1-3; length: 15; size: .; CDR3: CASSLVGSSGNTIYF; DNA: TGCGCCAGCAGCTTAGTGGGGAGCTCTGGAAACACCATATATTTT
V: TRBV23-1; D: TRBD1; J: TRBJ1-5; length: 16; size: .; CDR3: CASSQSLGTGDQPQHF; DNA: TGCGCCAGCAGTCAATCGCTGGGGACAGGAGATCAGCCCCAGCATTTT
V: TRBV11-2; D: .; J: TRBJ2-7; length: 16; size: .; CDR3: CASSRGTGKSSYEQYF; DNA: TGTGCCAGCAGCCGCGGAACAGGCAAAAGTTCCTACGAGCAGTACTTC
V: TRBV4-1; D: .; J: TRBJ1-4; length: 16; size: once; CDR3: CASSQGAGGTNEKLFF; DNA: TGCGCCAGCAGCCAAGGGGCGGGGGGGACTAATGAAAAACTGTTTTTT
V: TRBV7-9; D: .; J: TRBJ1-6; length: 17; size: .; CDR3: CASSSTTWYSYNSPLHF; DNA: TGTGCCAGCAGCTCTACGACGTGGTACTCCTATAATTCACCCCTCCACTTT